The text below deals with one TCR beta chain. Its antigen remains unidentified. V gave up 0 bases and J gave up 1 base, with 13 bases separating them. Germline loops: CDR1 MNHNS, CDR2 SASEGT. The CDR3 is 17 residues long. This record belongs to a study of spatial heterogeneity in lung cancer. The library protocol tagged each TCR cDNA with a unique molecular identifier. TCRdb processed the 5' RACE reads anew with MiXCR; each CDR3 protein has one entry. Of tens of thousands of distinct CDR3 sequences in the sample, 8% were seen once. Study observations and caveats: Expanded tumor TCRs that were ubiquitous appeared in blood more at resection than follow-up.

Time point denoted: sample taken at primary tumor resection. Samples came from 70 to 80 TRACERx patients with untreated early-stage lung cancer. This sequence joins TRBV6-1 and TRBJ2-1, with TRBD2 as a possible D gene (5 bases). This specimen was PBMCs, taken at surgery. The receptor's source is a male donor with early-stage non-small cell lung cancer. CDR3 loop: CASSEAQKWTSYNEQFF. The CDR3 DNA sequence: TGTGCCAGCAGTGAAGCACAAAAGTGGACTTCCTACAATGAGCAGTTCTTC.